The sequence of this T cell receptor (beta chain) was determined in a study of blood T cell repertoires in COVID-19. About the research overall: Spain, Italy and the United States supplied samples that represented acute and convalescent COVID-19.

The method was immunoSEQ multiplex PCR; TCRdb's version includes in-frame clones alone and lacks a portion of them. Altogether about 150,000 clones are present, roughly three quarters being singletons, with the ten largest covering 4% to 4.5%. CDR1 SEHNR and CDR2 FQNEAQ come from the germline V gene (reference sequence). The CDR3 sequence is 14 residues long. V was clipped by 6 bases and J by 2 bases, with 10 bases between them. This clone occurred many times. Material for sequencing was peripheral blood. This sequence originates from a man aged 55 to 70 with acute or convalescent COVID-19. The chain uses TRBV7-9 and TRBJ2-2; D ambiguous. CDR3 coding DNA: TGTGCCAGCAGACCCCCAGGTAACACCGGGGAGCTGTTTTTT. Its translation: CASRPPGNTGELFF.